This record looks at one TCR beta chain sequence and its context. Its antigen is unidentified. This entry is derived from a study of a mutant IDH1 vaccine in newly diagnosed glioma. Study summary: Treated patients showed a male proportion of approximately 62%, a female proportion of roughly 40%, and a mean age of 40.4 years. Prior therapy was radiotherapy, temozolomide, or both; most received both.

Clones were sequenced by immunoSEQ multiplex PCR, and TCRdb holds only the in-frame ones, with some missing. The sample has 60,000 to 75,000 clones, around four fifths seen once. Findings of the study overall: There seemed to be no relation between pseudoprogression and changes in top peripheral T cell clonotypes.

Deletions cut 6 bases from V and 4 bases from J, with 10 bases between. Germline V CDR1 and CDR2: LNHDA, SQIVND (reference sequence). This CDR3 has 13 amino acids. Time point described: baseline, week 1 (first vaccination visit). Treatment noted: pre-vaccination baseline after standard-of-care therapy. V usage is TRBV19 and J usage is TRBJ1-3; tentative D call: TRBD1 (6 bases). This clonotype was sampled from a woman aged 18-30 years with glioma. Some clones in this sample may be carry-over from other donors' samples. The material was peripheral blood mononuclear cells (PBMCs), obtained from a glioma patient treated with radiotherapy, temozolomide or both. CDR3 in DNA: TGTGCCAGTAGACAGGGCTTGGGAAACACCATATATTTT. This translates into CASRQGLGNTIYF. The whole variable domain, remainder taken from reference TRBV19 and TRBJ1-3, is DGGITQSPKYLFRKEGQNVTLSCEQNLNHDAMYWYRQDPGQGLRLIYYSQIVNDFQKGDIAEGYSVSREKKESFPLTVTSAQKNPTAFYLCASRQGLGNTIYFGEGSWLTVV.